Listed below are T cell receptor beta chains from one sample, sequenced in a study of blood T cell repertoires in COVID-19. Sequenced by immunoSEQ multiplex PCR; TCRdb stores in-frame clones only, minus some. Of some 240,000 clones in the sample, more than 75% were seen once. The sequencing sample was made of PBMCs or T cells enriched from blood (not recorded which). The receptors stem from a woman between 40 and 50 years old with acute COVID-19. CDR3s include the opening cysteine and the closing phenylalanine or tryptophan. The order of the fields is clone size, D gene, J gene, V gene, CDR3 DNA, CDR3 protein. The D gene is left open where the match is weak. A row's size may be missing; if present it is once, few, many or a size class.

abundance: .
d_gene: .
j_gene: TRBJ2-7
v_gene: TRBV10-1
CDR3nt: TGCGCCAGCAGTGAGGACCGAACTACCTACGAGCAGTACTTC
CDR3aa: CASSEDRTTYEQYF

abundance: .
d_gene: TRBD2
j_gene: TRBJ2-1
v_gene: TRBV24-1
CDR3nt: TGTGCCACCAGTGATCATGTTAGCGGGAGATCCTACAATGAGCAGTTCTTC
CDR3aa: CATSDHVSGRSYNEQFF

abundance: many
d_gene: .
j_gene: TRBJ2-5
v_gene: TRBV5-1
CDR3nt: TGCGCCAGCAGCTTAAACTGGGGAGGAGAGACCCAGTACTTC
CDR3aa: CASSLNWGGETQYF

abundance: .
d_gene: .
j_gene: TRBJ1-2
v_gene: TRBV14
CDR3nt: TGTGCCAGCAGCCCAAATGCTGGGGGCCCCAGATATGGCTACACCTTC
CDR3aa: CASSPNAGGPRYGYTF

abundance: .
d_gene: .
j_gene: TRBJ1-2
v_gene: TRBV19
CDR3nt: TGTGCCAGTTCTCCCGATAGAACTTGGGGCTACACCTTC
CDR3aa: CASSPDRTWGYTF

abundance: .
d_gene: .
j_gene: TRBJ2-7
v_gene: TRBV5-4
CDR3nt: TGTGCCAGCAGCTTGACTGGGGGGAGCTCCTACGAGCAGTACTTC
CDR3aa: CASSLTGGSSYEQYF

abundance: .
d_gene: .
j_gene: TRBJ2-7
v_gene: TRBV12-3/TRBV12-4
CDR3nt: TGTGCCAGCAGTTTTGGGGGCGTCTACGAGCAGTACTTC
CDR3aa: CASSFGGVYEQYF

abundance: .
d_gene: TRBD2
j_gene: TRBJ2-1
v_gene: TRBV5-1
CDR3nt: TGCGCCAGCAGCTTGGGTTCTAGCGGGCTGAACAATGAGCAGTTCTTC
CDR3aa: CASSLGSSGLNNEQFF

abundance: .
d_gene: TRBD2
j_gene: TRBJ2-1
v_gene: TRBV6-1
CDR3nt: TGTGCCAGCAGTGAAGTGGGACTAGCGGGGAGTCAGAATGAGCAGTTCTTC
CDR3aa: CASSEVGLAGSQNEQFF

abundance: .
d_gene: .
j_gene: TRBJ2-3
v_gene: TRBV7-2
CDR3nt: TGTGCCAGCAGCTTAGCGCGGGTGGATACGCAGTATTTT
CDR3aa: CASSLARVDTQYF

abundance: .
d_gene: .
j_gene: TRBJ2-6
v_gene: TRBV18
CDR3nt: TGTGCCAGCTCACCGCGCCCAGGGTCATTGGCTGGGGCCAACGTCCTGACTTTC
CDR3aa: CASSPRPGSLAGANVLTF

abundance: .
d_gene: .
j_gene: TRBJ1-1
v_gene: TRBV6-5
CDR3nt: TGTGCCAGCAGTTTCGACAGGATGGCTTTCTTT
CDR3aa: CASSFDRMAFF

abundance: .
d_gene: TRBD2
j_gene: TRBJ2-5
v_gene: TRBV27
CDR3nt: TGTGCCAGCAGTTTATCGGGGGGGGAGACCCAGTACTTC
CDR3aa: CASSLSGGETQYF

abundance: once
d_gene: .
j_gene: TRBJ1-1
v_gene: TRBV6-5
CDR3nt: TGTGCCGTGGCGGGACTCGGGAACACTGAAGCTTTCTTT
CDR3aa: CAVAGLGNTEAFF

abundance: .
d_gene: .
j_gene: TRBJ2-1
v_gene: TRBV20-1
CDR3nt: TGCAGTGCAAACACCCACAATGAGCAGTTCTTC
CDR3aa: CSANTHNEQFF

abundance: once
d_gene: TRBD2
j_gene: TRBJ2-3
v_gene: TRBV4-2
CDR3nt: TGTGCCAGCAGCCAAGATGGGACTAGCGGTGATACGCAGTATTTT
CDR3aa: CASSQDGTSGDTQYF

abundance: .
d_gene: TRBD2
j_gene: TRBJ2-1
v_gene: TRBV5-4
CDR3nt: TGTGCCAGCAGCTTCGGGACTAGCGGGGGGATCTACAATGAGCAGTTCTTC
CDR3aa: CASSFGTSGGIYNEQFF

abundance: .
d_gene: .
j_gene: TRBJ2-1
v_gene: TRBV10-1
CDR3nt: TGCGCCAGCAGTCCAGGGGCGCCCAATGAGCAGTTCTTC
CDR3aa: CASSPGAPNEQFF

abundance: .
d_gene: TRBD2
j_gene: TRBJ2-4
v_gene: TRBV7-2
CDR3nt: TGTGCCAGCAGTCCGGGACTAGTCCAAAACATTCAGTACTTC
CDR3aa: CASSPGLVQNIQYF

abundance: .
d_gene: .
j_gene: TRBJ2-1
v_gene: TRBV9
CDR3nt: TGTGCCAGCAGCGTAGTTGATAGCAGGGATGAGCAGTTCTTC
CDR3aa: CASSVVDSRDEQFF

abundance: .
d_gene: TRBD2
j_gene: TRBJ2-1
v_gene: TRBV7-7
CDR3nt: TGTGCTAGCTCCCCTAGTGCGGGAGGCCACTATGAGCAGTTCTTC
CDR3aa: CASSPSAGGHYEQFF

abundance: .
d_gene: TRBD1
j_gene: TRBJ2-2
v_gene: TRBV30
CDR3nt: TGTGCCTGGAGTGTGGACAGGGCGAACACCGGGGAGCTGTTTTTT
CDR3aa: CAWSVDRANTGELFF